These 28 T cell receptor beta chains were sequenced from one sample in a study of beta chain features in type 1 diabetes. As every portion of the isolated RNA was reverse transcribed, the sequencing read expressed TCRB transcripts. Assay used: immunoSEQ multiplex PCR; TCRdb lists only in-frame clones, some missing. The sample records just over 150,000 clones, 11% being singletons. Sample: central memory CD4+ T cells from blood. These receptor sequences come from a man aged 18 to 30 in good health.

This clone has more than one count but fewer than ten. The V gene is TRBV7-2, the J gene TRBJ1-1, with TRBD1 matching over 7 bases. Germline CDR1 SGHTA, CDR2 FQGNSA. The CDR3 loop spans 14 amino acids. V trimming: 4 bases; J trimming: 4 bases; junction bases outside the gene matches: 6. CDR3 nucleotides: TGTGCCAGCAGCTCCACAGGGGTGAGCACTGAAGCTTTCTTT. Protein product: CASSSTGVSTEAFF. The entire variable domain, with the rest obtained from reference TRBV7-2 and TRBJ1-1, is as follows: GAGVSQSPSNKVTEKGKDVELRCDPISGHTALYWYRQSLGQGLEFLIYFQGNSAPDKSGLPSDRFSAERTGGSVSTLTIQRTQQEDSAVYLCASSSTGVSTEAFFGQGTRLTVV.

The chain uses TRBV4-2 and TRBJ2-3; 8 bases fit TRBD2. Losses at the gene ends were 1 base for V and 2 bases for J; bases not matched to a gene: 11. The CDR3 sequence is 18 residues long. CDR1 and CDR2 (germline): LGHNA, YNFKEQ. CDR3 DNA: TGTGCCAGCAGCCAAGGGGACCCGGGGACTAGGTCCACAGATACGCAGTATTTT. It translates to CASSQGDPGTRSTDTQYF.

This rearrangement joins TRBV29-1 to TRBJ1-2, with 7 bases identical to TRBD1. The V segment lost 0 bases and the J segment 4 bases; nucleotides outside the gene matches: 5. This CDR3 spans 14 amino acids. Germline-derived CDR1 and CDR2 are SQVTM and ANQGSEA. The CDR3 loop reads CSVEERTGPYGYTF. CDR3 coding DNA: TGCAGCGTTGAAGAGAGGACAGGACCCTATGGCTACACCTTC.

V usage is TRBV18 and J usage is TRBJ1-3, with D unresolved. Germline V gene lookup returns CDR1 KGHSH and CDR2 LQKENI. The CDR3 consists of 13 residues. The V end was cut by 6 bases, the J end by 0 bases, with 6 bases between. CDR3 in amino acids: CASSTYSGNTIYF. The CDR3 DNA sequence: TGTGCCAGCTCTACATACTCTGGAAACACCATATATTTT.

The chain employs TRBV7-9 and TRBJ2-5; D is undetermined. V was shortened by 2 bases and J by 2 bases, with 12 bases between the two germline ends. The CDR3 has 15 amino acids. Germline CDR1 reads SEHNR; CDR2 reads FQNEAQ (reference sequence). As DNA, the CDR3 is TGTGCCAGCAGCTTACGGACCCCCCGGCAAGAGACCCAGTACTTC. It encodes CASSLRTPRQETQYF.

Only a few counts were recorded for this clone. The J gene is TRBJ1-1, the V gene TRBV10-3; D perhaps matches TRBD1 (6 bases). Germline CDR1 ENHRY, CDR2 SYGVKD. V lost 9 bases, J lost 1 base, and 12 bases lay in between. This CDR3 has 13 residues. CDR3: CAIRGTSNTEAFF. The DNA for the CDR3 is TGTGCCATTAGGGGGACCTCGAACACTGAAGCTTTCTTT.

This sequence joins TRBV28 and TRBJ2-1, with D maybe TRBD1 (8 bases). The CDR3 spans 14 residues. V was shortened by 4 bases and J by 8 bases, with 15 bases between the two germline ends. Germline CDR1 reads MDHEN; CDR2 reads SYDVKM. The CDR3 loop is CASSSTGGVHEQFF. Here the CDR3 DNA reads TGTGCCAGCAGTTCCACAGGGGGGGTCCATGAGCAGTTCTTC.

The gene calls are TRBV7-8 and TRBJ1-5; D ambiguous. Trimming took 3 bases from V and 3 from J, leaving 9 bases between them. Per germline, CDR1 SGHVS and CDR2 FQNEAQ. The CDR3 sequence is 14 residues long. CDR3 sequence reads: CASSLGGFNQPQHF. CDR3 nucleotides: TGTGCCAGCAGCTTGGGAGGGTTCAATCAGCCCCAGCATTTT.

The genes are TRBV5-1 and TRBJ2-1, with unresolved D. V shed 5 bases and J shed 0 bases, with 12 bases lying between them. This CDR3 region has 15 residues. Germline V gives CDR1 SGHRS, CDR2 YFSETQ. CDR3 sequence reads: CASRPTLSSYNEQFF. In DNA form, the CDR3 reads TGCGCCAGCAGACCGACACTGAGCTCCTACAATGAGCAGTTCTTC.

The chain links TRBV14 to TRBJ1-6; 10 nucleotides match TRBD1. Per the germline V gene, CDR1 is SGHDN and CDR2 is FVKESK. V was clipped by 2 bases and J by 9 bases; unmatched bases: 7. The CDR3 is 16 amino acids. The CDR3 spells CASSQLGQGKFSPLHF. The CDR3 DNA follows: TGTGCCAGCAGCCAACTGGGACAGGGGAAGTTTTCACCCCTCCACTTT. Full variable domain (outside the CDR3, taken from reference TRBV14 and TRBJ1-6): EAGVTQFPSHSVIEKGQTVTLRCDPISGHDNLYWYRRVMGKEIKFLLHFVKESKQDESGMPNNRFLAERTGGTYSTLKVQPAELEDSGVYFCASSQLGQGKFSPLHFGNGTRLTVT.

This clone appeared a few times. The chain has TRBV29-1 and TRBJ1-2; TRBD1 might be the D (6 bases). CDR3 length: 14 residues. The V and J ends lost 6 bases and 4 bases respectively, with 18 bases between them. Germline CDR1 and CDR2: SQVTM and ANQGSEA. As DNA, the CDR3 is TGCAGCGTCCCTACCGTAGGGACAAGCTATGGCTACACCTTC. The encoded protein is CSVPTVGTSYGYTF.

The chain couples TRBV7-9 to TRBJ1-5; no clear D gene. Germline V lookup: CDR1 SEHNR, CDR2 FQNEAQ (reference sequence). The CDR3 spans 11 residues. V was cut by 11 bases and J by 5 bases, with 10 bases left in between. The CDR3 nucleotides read TGTGCCGAGGGTGGGGATCAGCCCCAGCATTTT. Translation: CAEGGDQPQHF. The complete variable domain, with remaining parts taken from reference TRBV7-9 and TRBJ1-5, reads DTGVSQNPRHKITKRGQNVTFRCDPISEHNRLYWYRQTLGQGPEFLTYFQNEAQLEKSRLLSDRFSAERPKGSFSTLEIQRTEQGDSAMYLCAEGGDQPQHFGDGTRLSIL.

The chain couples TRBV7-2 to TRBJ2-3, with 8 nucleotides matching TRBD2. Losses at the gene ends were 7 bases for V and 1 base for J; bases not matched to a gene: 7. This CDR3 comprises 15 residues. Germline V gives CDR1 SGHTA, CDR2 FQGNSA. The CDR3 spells CASKERRGGTDTQYF. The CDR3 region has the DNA TGTGCCAGCAAGGAGCGGCGGGGGGGCACAGATACGCAGTATTTT.

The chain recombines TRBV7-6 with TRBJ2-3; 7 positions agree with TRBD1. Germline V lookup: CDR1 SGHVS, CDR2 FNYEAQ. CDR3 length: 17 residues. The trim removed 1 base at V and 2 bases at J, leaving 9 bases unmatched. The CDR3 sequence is CASSLESGTGATDTQYF. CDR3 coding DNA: TGTGCCAGCAGCTTAGAGTCGGGCACAGGGGCCACAGATACGCAGTATTTT. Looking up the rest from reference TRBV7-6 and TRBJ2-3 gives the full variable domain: GAGVSQSPRYKVTKRGQDVALRCDPISGHVSLYWYRQALGQGPEFLTYFNYEAQQDKSGLPNDRFSAERPEGSISTLTIQRTEQRDSAMYRCASSLESGTGATDTQYFGPGTRLTVL.

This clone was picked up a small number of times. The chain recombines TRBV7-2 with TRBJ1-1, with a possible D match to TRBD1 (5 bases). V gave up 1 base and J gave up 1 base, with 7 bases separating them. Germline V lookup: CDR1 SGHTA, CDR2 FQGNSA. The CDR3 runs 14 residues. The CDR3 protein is CASSLVTGNTEAFF. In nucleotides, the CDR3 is TGTGCCAGCAGCTTAGTAACAGGGAACACTGAAGCTTTCTTT. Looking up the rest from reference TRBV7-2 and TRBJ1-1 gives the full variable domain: GAGVSQSPSNKVTEKGKDVELRCDPISGHTALYWYRQSLGQGLEFLIYFQGNSAPDKSGLPSDRFSAERTGGSVSTLTIQRTQQEDSAVYLCASSLVTGNTEAFFGQGTRLTVV.

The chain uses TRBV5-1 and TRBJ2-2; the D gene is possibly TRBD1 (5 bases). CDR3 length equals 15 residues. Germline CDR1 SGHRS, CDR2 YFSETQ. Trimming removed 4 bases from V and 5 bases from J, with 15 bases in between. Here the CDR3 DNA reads TGCGCCAGCAGCCCCCGCCAGGGCCGGACCGGGGAGCTGTTTTTT. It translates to CASSPRQGRTGELFF.

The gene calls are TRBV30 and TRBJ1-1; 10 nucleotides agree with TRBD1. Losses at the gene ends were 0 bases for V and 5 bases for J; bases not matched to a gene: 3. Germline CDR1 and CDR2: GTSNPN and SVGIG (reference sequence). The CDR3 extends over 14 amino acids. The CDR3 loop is CAWSVGTGETEAFF. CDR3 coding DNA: TGTGCCTGGAGTGTAGGGACAGGGGAAACTGAAGCTTTCTTT.

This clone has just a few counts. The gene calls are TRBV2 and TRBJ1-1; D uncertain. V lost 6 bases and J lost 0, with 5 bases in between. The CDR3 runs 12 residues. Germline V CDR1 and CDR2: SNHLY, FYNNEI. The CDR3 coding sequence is TGTGCCAGCAGACAGATGAACACTGAAGCTTTCTTT. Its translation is CASRQMNTEAFF.

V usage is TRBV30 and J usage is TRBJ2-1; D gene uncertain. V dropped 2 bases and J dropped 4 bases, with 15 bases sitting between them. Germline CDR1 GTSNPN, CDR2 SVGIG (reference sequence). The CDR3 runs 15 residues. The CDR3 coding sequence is TGTGCCTGGAGTCTAGGACCGCGGAAATACAATGAGCAGTTCTTC. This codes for CAWSLGPRKYNEQFF.

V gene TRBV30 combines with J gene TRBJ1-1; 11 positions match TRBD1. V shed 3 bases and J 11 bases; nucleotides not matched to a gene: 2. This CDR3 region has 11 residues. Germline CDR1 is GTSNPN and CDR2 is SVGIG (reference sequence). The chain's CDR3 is CAWRRDRGAFF. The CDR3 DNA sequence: TGTGCCTGGAGACGGGACAGGGGGGCTTTCTTT.

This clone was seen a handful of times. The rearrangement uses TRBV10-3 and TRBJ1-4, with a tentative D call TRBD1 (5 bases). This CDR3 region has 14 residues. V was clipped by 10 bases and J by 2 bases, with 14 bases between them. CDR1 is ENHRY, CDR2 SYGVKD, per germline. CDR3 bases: TGTGCCACCGCTGGCAGGGACACTAATGAAAAACTGTTTTTT. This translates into CATAGRDTNEKLFF.

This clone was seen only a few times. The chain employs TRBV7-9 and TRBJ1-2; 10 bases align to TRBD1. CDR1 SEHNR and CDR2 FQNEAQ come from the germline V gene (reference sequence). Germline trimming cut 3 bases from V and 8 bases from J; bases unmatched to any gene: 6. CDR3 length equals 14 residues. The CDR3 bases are TGTGCCAGCAGCTTGACAGGGGGCAACTTCGGCTACACCTTC. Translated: CASSLTGGNFGYTF.

The CDR3 bases are TGTGCCTGGAGTGCAGGGGGCGGGAAGACCCAGTACTTC. Amino acid sequence: CAWSAGGGKTQYF. The chain links TRBV30 to TRBJ2-5; 8 nucleotides align to TRBD1. The trim removed 1 base at V and 6 bases at J, leaving 4 bases unmatched. CDR1 and CDR2 from the germline V gene are GTSNPN and SVGIG (reference sequence). The CDR3 loop spans 13 amino acids.

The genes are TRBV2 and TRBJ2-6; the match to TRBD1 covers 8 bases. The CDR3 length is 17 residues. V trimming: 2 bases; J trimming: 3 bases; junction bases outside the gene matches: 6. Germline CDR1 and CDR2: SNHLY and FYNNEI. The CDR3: CASSEPGTGRGANVLTF. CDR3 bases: TGTGCCAGCAGTGAACCCGGGACAGGCCGTGGGGCCAACGTCCTGACTTTC.

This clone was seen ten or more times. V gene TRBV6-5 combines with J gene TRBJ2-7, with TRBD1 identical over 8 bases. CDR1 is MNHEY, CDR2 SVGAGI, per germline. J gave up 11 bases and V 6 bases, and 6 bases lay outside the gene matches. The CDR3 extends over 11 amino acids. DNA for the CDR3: TGTGCCAGCAGGCGACAGGGGACGGAGTACTTC. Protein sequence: CASRRQGTEYF.

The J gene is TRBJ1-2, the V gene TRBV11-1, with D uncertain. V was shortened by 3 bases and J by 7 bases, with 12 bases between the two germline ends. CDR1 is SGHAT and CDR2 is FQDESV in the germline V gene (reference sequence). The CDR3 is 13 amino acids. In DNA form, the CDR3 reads TGTGCCAGCAGCTTGATTGGGGATGGTGGCTACACCTTC. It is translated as CASSLIGDGGYTF.

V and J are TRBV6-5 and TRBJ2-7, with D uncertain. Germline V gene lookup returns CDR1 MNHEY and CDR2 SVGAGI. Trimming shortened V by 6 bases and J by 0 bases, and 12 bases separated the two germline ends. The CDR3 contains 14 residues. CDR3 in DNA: TGTGCCAGCAGCTCGCCCCGTTCCTCCTACGAGCAGTACTTC. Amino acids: CASSSPRSSYEQYF.

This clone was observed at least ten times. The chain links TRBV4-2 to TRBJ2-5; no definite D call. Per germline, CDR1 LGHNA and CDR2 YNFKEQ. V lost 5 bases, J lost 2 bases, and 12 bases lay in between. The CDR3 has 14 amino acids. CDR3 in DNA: TGTGCCAGCAGCGCCCTGGACGGGCAAGAGACCCAGTACTTC. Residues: CASSALDGQETQYF.